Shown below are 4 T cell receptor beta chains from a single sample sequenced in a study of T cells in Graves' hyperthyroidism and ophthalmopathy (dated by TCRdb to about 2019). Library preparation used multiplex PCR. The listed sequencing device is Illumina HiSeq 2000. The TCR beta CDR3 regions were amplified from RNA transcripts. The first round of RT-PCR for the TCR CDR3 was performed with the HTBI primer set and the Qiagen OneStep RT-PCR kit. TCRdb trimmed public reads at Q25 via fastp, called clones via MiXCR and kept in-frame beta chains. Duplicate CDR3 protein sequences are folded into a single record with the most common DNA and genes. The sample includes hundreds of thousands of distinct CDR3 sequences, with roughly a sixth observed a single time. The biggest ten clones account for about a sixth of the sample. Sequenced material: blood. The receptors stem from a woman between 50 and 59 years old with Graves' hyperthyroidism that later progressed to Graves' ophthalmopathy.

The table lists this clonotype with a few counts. The chain's CDR3 is CASSNELSGGKNTGELFF. The CDR3 DNA sequence: TGTGCCAGCAGCAACGAGCTAAGCGGGGGGAAGAACACCGGGGAGCTGTTTTTT. The chain recombines TRBV7-6 with TRBJ2-2, with TRBD2 matching 9 bases. The CDR3 loop spans 18 amino acids. The V and J ends lost 5 bases and 1 base, in that order; junction bases with no gene match: 11. CDR1 SGHVS and CDR2 FNYEAQ come from the germline V gene.

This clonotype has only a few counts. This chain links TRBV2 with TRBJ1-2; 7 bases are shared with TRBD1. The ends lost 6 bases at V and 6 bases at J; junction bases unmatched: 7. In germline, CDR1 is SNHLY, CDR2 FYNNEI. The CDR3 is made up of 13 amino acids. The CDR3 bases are TGTGCCAGCAGCCGAGACAGGGAAGATGGCTACACCTTC. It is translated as CASSRDREDGYTF.

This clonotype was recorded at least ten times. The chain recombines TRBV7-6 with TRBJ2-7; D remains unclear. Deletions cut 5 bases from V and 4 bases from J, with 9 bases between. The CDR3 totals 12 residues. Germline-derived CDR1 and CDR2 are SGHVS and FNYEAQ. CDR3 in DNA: TGTGCCAGCAGCGGGCCGGGTTACGAGCAGTACTTC. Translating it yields CASSGPGYEQYF.

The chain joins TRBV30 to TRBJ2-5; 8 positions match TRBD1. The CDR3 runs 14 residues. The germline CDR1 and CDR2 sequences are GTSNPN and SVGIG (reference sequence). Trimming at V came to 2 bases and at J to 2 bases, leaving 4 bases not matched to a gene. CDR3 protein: CAWSKQGGQETQYF. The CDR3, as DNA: TGTGCCTGGAGTAAACAGGGGGGACAAGAGACCCAGTACTTC.